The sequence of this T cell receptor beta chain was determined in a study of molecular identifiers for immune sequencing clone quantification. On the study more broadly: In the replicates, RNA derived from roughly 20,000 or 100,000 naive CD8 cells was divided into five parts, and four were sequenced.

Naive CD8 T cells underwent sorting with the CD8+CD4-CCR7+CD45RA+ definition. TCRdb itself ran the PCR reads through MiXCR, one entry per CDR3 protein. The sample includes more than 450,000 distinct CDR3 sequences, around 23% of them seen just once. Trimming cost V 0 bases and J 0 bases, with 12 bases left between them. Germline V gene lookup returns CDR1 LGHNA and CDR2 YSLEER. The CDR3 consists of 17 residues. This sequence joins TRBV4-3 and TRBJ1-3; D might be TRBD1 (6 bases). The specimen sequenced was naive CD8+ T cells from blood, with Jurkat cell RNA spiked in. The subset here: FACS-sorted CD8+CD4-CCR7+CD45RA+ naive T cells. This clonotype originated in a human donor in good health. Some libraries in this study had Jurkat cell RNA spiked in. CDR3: CASSQDAGAHSGNTIYF. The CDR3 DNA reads TGCGCCAGCAGCCAAGATGCAGGGGCCCACTCTGGAAACACCATATATTTT.